Shown below are 26 T cell receptor beta chains from a single sample sequenced in a study of human T cells and chemical hapten exposure. TCRdb used MiXCR to reprocess the RACE reads, holding one entry per CDR3 protein. The repertoire holds more than 250,000 distinct CDR3 sequences, with around 9.3% as singletons. Time point meaning: pre-sensitization, week 0. Treatment here: therapeutic diphenylcyclopropenone sensitization with weekly scalp DPC. The specimen comprised whole blood, sampled in connection with sensitization to the hapten diphenylcyclopropenone (DPC). These receptors all come from a woman in her 40s with alopecia areata. Some clones in this sample may be carry-over from other donors' samples.

This clonotype has only a few counts. The CDR3 reads CSASRGPGANVLTF. Written as DNA, the CDR3 is TGCAGTGCTAGCAGGGGGCCTGGGGCCAACGTCCTGACTTTC. V is TRBV20-1 and J is TRBJ2-6; the match to TRBD1 covers 8 bases. There are 14 residues in the CDR3. CDR1 is DFQATT, CDR2 SNEGSKA, per germline (reference sequence). V gave up 3 bases and J gave up 2 bases; unmatched junction bases: 0.

This clonotype was seen a handful of times. The V call is TRBV5-4, the J call TRBJ2-7; D gene unclear. Trimming took 2 bases from V and 5 from J, leaving 11 bases between them. This CDR3 is built from 13 residues. CDR1 and CDR2 (germline): SGHNT, YYREEE (reference sequence). CDR3 amino acids: CASSFFRWDEQYF. The CDR3 DNA is TGTGCCAGCAGCTTTTTTCGATGGGACGAGCAGTACTTC.

This clonotype was picked up a small number of times. V gene TRBV28 combines with J gene TRBJ2-7; D might be TRBD2 (6 bases). The length of the CDR3 is 15 residues. Germline CDR1 is MDHEN and CDR2 is SYDVKM. The V end lost 1 base, the J end lost 9 bases, and 19 bases lay between the germline ends. The CDR3 DNA reads as TGTGCCAGCAGTTTATTCAGCGGGCGCCCGAAGGGGCAGTACTTC. Translating gives CASSLFSGRPKGQYF.

The chain combines TRBV5-1 with TRBJ1-1, with 8 bases lining up with TRBD1. Germline values: CDR1 SGHRS, CDR2 YFSETQ. This CDR3 region has 14 residues. The V gene end was trimmed by 7 bases and the J gene end by 0 bases; junction bases not matched to a gene: 5. The CDR3 DNA is TGCGCCAGCTCGGGACAGGCCTTGAACACTGAAGCTTTCTTT. This translates into CASSGQALNTEAFF.

The chain links TRBV5-1 to TRBJ2-2; 9 bases align to TRBD2. This CDR3 contains 16 residues. Germline V gene lookup returns CDR1 SGHRS and CDR2 YFSETQ. With 4 bases clipped from V and 6 bases from J, the junction kept 10 bases outside the gene matches. CDR3 coding DNA: TGCGCCAGCAGCCGATCTGGGACTAGCATTTCCGGGGAGCTGTTTTTT. Translated, it gives CASSRSGTSISGELFF.

This clonotype has just a few counts. V and J are TRBV6-5 and TRBJ2-3; TRBD2 aligns across 15 bases. The CDR3 extends over 18 amino acids. V lost 2 bases to trimming and J lost 5 bases; unmatched junction nucleotides: 8. The germline CDR1 and CDR2 sequences are MNHEY and SVGAGI. CDR3 protein: CASSYGGLAGGPRDTQYF. CDR3 DNA: TGTGCCAGCAGTTACGGCGGACTAGCGGGAGGGCCCAGAGATACGCAGTATTTT.

The chain employs TRBV7-2 and TRBJ2-3, with 8 bases that match TRBD2. There are 17 residues in the CDR3. Germline V gene lookup returns CDR1 SGHTA and CDR2 FQGNSA. J was trimmed by 2 bases and V by 5 bases; bases with no gene match: 12. DNA of the CDR3: TGTGCCAGCAGCCTCCGCGGATTAGCGGGAAACACAGATACGCAGTATTTT. It encodes CASSLRGLAGNTDTQYF.

The J gene is TRBJ2-2, the V gene TRBV6-2 or TRBV6-3; D uncertain. The CDR3 is 13 residues long. From germline, CDR1 is MNHEY and CDR2 SVGEGT. Trimming pared 6 bases from V and 6 bases from J, leaving 11 bases between. The CDR3 DNA is TGTGCCAGCAGACGAACTACTCCCGGGGAGCTGTTTTTT. Its translation is CASRRTTPGELFF.

The rearrangement uses TRBV3-1 and TRBJ2-2; D remains unclear. There are 13 residues in the CDR3. The germline V gene has CDR1 LGHDT and CDR2 YNNKEL (reference sequence). Trimming removed 6 bases from V and 4 bases from J, with 9 bases in between. Written as DNA, the CDR3 is TGTGCCAGCAGGTACAGCTCCACCGGGGAGCTGTTTTTT. Amino acids: CASRYSSTGELFF.

The table lists this clonotype with a few counts. The chain carries TRBV20-1 and TRBJ2-7; weak D call: TRBD2 (6 bases). This CDR3 contains 13 residues. CDR1 is DFQATT and CDR2 is SNEGSKA in the germline V gene (reference sequence). Trimming took 6 bases from V and 2 from J, leaving 14 bases between them. The CDR3 here is CSAASGVTYEQYF. The CDR3 DNA is TGCAGTGCCGCCTCGGGGGTAACCTACGAGCAGTACTTC.

This clonotype was observed a few times. The V gene is TRBV4-3, the J gene TRBJ2-1; 7 bases agree with TRBD1. V was pared by 1 base and J by 0 bases, with 3 bases of the junction left unmatched. CDR1 and CDR2 (germline): LGHNA, YSLEER. CDR3 size: 16 residues. The DNA of the CDR3 is TGCGCCAGCAGCCAAGGACAGGGCAGCTCCTACAATGAGCAGTTCTTC. Encoded protein: CASSQGQGSSYNEQFF.

This chain connects TRBV13 to TRBJ2-1; 7 bases match TRBD1. Trimming removed 2 bases from V and 0 bases from J; junction bases left unmatched: 4. The CDR3 consists of 16 residues. Germline V CDR1 and CDR2: PRHDT, FYEKMQ (reference sequence). In nucleotides, the CDR3 is TGTGCCAGCAGCTTACTCCGGGACAGCTCCTACAATGAGCAGTTCTTC. Protein: CASSLLRDSSYNEQFF.

The rearrangement links TRBV15 to TRBJ2-1, with 9 bases that match TRBD1. V gave up 0 bases and J gave up 14 bases; unmatched junction bases: 8. Germline lookup yields CDR1 LNHNV and CDR2 YYDKDF (reference sequence). The CDR3 consists of 14 residues. CDR3 DNA sequence: TGTGCCACCAGCAGAGATACGCCCGGACAGGGGAAGTTCTTC. Protein sequence: CATSRDTPGQGKFF.

There are a few counts of this clonotype. The chain employs TRBV11-3 and TRBJ2-3; maybe TRBD1 (5 bases). The V and J ends lost 3 bases and 2 bases respectively, with 9 bases between them. CDR1 and CDR2 from the germline V gene are SGHNT and YENEEA. This CDR3 region has 14 residues. Here the CDR3 reads CASSLRQLTDTQYF. DNA of the CDR3: TGTGCCAGCAGCTTGAGACAGCTCACAGATACGCAGTATTTT. Supplemented by reference TRBV11-3 and TRBJ2-3, the full variable domain reads EAGVVQSPRYKIIEKKQPVAFWCNPISGHNTLYWYLQNLGQGPELLIRYENEEAVDDSQLPKDRFSAERLKGVDSTLKIQPAELGDSAVYLCASSLRQLTDTQYFGPGTRLTVL.

The sample holds many counts of this clonotype. The rearrangement uses TRBV27 and TRBJ1-5; 8 bases fit TRBD1. Germline trimming cut 4 bases from V and 0 bases from J; bases unmatched to any gene: 5. This CDR3 contains 16 residues. CDR1 is MNHEY, CDR2 SMNVEV, per germline (reference sequence). CDR3 protein: CASSSQGARSNQPQHF. The CDR3 region has the DNA TGTGCCAGCAGTTCTCAGGGGGCGCGTAGCAATCAGCCCCAGCATTTT.

The rearrangement joins TRBV7-2 to TRBJ2-7; TRBD2 might be the D (5 bases). The CDR3 is 14 residues long. Trimming took 4 bases from V and 3 from J, leaving 13 bases between them. CDR1 is SGHTA and CDR2 is FQGNSA in the germline V gene. This CDR3 is CASSSGLSGYEQYF. The DNA of the CDR3 is TGTGCCAGCAGCTCCGGACTCTCGGGCTACGAGCAGTACTTC.

This clonotype was observed a few times. The rearrangement joins TRBV7-9 to TRBJ2-1, with TRBD2 as a possible D gene (6 bases). Germline V gene data show CDR1 as SEHNR and CDR2 as FQNEAQ (reference sequence). Between the trimmed V and J ends, which lost 3 bases and 0 bases, there was a span of 9 bases. This CDR3 comprises 15 residues. The CDR3 DNA is TGTGCCAGCAGCTTCGACGGGAGCTCCTACAATGAGCAGTTCTTC. Its translation is CASSFDGSSYNEQFF.

In this sample, this clonotype turned up a few times. The chain carries TRBV14 and TRBJ1-2; D is ambiguous. The V end was cut by 2 bases, the J end by 3 bases, with 4 bases between. Germline CDR1 SGHDN, CDR2 FVKESK. CDR3 length equals 12 residues. CDR3 in amino acids: CASSQLDYGYTF. The CDR3 nucleotides are TGTGCCAGCAGCCAACTCGACTATGGCTACACCTTC. Looking up the rest from reference TRBV14 and TRBJ1-2 gives the full variable domain: EAGVTQFPSHSVIEKGQTVTLRCDPISGHDNLYWYRRVMGKEIKFLLHFVKESKQDESGMPNNRFLAERTGGTYSTLKVQPAELEDSGVYFCASSQLDYGYTFGSGTRLTVV.

The chain carries TRBV12-3 or TRBV12-4 and TRBJ2-2; D is unresolved. The length of the CDR3 is 14 residues. Trimming took 3 bases from V and 4 from J, leaving 9 bases between them. The CDR3: CASSFQAITGELFF. The CDR3 DNA sequence: TGTGCCAGCAGTTTTCAGGCGATCACCGGGGAGCTGTTTTTT.

The chain uses TRBV12-3 or TRBV12-4 and TRBJ1-2, with 7 bases matching TRBD1. This CDR3 contains 15 residues. Trimming at V came to 6 bases and at J to 4 bases, leaving 11 bases not matched to a gene. CDR3 residues: CASSPRDSFRYGYTF. CDR3 nucleotides: TGTGCCAGCAGCCCACGGGACAGTTTTCGCTATGGCTACACCTTC.

V is TRBV5-5 and J is TRBJ2-3; D remains ambiguous. This CDR3 comprises 15 residues. The V end lost 4 bases, the J end lost 1 base, and 13 bases lay between the germline ends. CDR1 is SGHKS, CDR2 YYEKEE, per germline (reference sequence). DNA of the CDR3: TGTGCCAGCAGCCCTCTGGGTACTGGCACAGATACGCAGTATTTT. Amino acids: CASSPLGTGTDTQYF.

The table lists this clonotype with many counts. The V call is TRBV5-1, the J call TRBJ1-1; TRBD1 is a possible D gene (5 bases). CDR1 SGHRS and CDR2 YFSETQ come from the germline V gene. Between the trimmed V and J ends, which lost 5 bases and 7 bases, there was a span of 18 bases. This CDR3 is built from 14 residues. For the CDR3, the DNA is TGCGCCAGCAGGCGCCGGGACGGTGTAGATGAAGCTTTCTTT. Translated, it gives CASRRRDGVDEAFF.

In this sample, this clonotype turned up a few times. The chain recombines TRBV7-6 with TRBJ2-7; D may be TRBD1 or TRBD2 (5 bases each). The CDR3 extends over 14 amino acids. Per the germline V gene, CDR1 is SGHVS and CDR2 is FNYEAQ. Trimming pared 5 bases from V and 4 bases from J, leaving 15 bases between. Here the CDR3 reads CASSRSGTEYEQYF. The CDR3 nucleotides read TGTGCCAGCAGCCGCTCCGGGACGGAGTACGAGCAGTACTTC.

This clonotype turned up a few times. The V and J genes are TRBV29-1 and TRBJ1-2, with D hard to call. The ends were cut back, 6 bases at V and 8 bases at J, with 13 bases in the middle. The CDR3 is 11 residues long. The V gene's germline CDR1 is SQVTM and CDR2 ANQGSEA. In nucleotides, the CDR3 is TGCAGCGTAGCTTACAGAGACGGCTACACCTTC. As protein: CSVAYRDGYTF.

The sample holds many counts of this clonotype. V and J are TRBV7-2 and TRBJ1-2; D is ambiguous. CDR3 length: 15 amino acids. V was cut by 1 base and J by 6 bases, with 15 bases left in between. Germline-derived CDR1 and CDR2 are SGHTA and FQGNSA. The CDR3 coding sequence is TGTGCCAGCAGCTTAGGTGGCCGGGTTTCGGATGGCTACACCTTC. This encodes CASSLGGRVSDGYTF.

In its sample, this clonotype was seen many times. The chain has TRBV7-2 and TRBJ2-2; D remains unclear. Per the germline V gene, CDR1 is SGHTA and CDR2 is FQGNSA. This CDR3 is built from 17 residues. The V and J ends lost 3 bases and 1 base respectively, with 15 bases between them. CDR3 nucleotide sequence: TGTGCCAGCAGCTTGTCGTCGGGCGGCGGGAACACCGGGGAGCTGTTTTTT. Translating gives CASSLSSGGGNTGELFF.